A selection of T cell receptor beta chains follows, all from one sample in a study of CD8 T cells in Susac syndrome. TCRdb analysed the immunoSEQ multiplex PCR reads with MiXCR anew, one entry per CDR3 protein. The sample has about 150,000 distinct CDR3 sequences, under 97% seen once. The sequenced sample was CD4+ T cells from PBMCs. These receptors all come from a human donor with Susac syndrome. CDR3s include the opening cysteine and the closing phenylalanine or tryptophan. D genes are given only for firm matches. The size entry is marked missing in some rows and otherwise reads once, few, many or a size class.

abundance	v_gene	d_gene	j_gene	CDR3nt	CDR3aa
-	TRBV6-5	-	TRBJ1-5	TGTGCCAGCAGGAAACAGGGAAATCAGCCCCAGCATTTT	CASRKQGNQPQHF
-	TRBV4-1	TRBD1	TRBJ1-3	TGCGCCAGCAGCCAAGGACGACAGGGGATAACTGGAAACACCATATATTTT	CASSQGRQGITGNTIYF
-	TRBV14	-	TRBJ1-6	TGTGCCAGCAGCCTTCATTGGTATAATTCACCCCTCCACTTT	CASSLHWYNSPLHF
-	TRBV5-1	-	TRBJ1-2	TGCGCCAGCAGCGAAAACAGTAACTATGGCTACACCTTC	CASSENSNYGYTF
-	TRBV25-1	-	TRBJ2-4	TGTGCCAGCAGTGAACCGGGACAAAACATTCAGTACTTC	CASSEPGQNIQYF
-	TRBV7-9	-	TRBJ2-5	TGTGCCAGCAGCTTAGAGTTAGGGCCGGAGACCCAGTACTTC	CASSLELGPETQYF
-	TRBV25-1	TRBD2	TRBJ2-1	TGTGCCACCCGGACTAGCGGGAGAAGGCCCTACAATGAGCAGTTCTTC	CATRTSGRRPYNEQFF
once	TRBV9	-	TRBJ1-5	TGTGCCAGCAGCGCCAGGGAGGGCAATCAGCCCCAGCATTTT	CASSAREGNQPQHF
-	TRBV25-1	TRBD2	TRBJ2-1	TGTGCCAGCAGTGACCAGGATCTGGCGGGAGGGCCTAGAGAGCAGTTCTTC	CASSDQDLAGGPREQFF
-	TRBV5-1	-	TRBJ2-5	TGCGCCAGCAGCCCCCAGACAGGCGCCCAGTACTTC	CASSPQTGAQYF
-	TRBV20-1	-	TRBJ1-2	TGCAGTGCTGGGCGTAAAGAGGGCTACACCTTC	CSAGRKEGYTF
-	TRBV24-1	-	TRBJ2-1	TGTGCCACCAGTGAGGAGTACTACAATGAGCAGTTCTTC	CATSEEYYNEQFF
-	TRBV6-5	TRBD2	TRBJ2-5	TGTGCCAGCAGTTACGAATGGCGGACTAGCGGGGGGGACCAAGAGACCCAGTACTTC	CASSYEWRTSGGDQETQYF
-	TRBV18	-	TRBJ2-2	TGTGCCAGCTCAACGATACGACAGGCCGCGAACACCGGGGAGCTGTTTTTT	CASSTIRQAANTGELFF
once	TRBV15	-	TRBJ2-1	TGTGCCACCAGCAGAGATCTTACTCCCCGGGAAGGGCAGTTCTTC	CATSRDLTPREGQFF
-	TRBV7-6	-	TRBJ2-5	TGTGCCAGCAGCGAAATCCAAGAGACCCAGTACTTC	CASSEIQETQYF
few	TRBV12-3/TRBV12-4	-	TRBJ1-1	TGTGCCAGCAGTTTCGGGAACACTGAAGCTTTCTTT	CASSFGNTEAFF
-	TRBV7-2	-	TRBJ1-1	TGTGCCAGCAGCTACATGCAGGGCGAGGCTGAAGCTTTCTTT	CASSYMQGEAEAFF
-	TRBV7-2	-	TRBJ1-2	TGTGCCAGCAGCCGACCGCTGGTCAGGGCGGGTGGCTACACCTTC	CASSRPLVRAGGYTF
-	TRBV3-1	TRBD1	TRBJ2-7	TGTGCCAGCAGCCAGAGGGACAGGGTCAGCGAGCAGTACTTC	CASSQRDRVSEQYF
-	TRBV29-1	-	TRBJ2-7	TGCAGCGTTGAGGTTGGAAATTCCTACGAGCAGTACTTC	CSVEVGNSYEQYF
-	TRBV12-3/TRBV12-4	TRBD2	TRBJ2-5	TGTGCCAGCAGTCGCCTAGCGGGAGGCCCCCAAGAGACCCAGTACTTC	CASSRLAGGPQETQYF
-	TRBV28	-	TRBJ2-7	TGTGCCAGCAGTCCATGGACATCTCGCTCCTACGAGCAGTACTTC	CASSPWTSRSYEQYF
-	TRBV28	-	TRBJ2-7	TGTGCCAGCAGCCCCCCGAGCGACGAGCAGTACTTC	CASSPPSDEQYF
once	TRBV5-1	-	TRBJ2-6	TGCGCCAGCAGTTTGCTCGAGGTCGGGGCCAACGTCCTGACTTTC	CASSLLEVGANVLTF
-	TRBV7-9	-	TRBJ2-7	TGTGCCAGCATCCCGACAGGCGCCTACGAGCAGTACTTC	CASIPTGAYEQYF
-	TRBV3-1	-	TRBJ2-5	TGTGCCAGCAGCCTGGCGGGGCCCGAGGAGACCCAGTACTTC	CASSLAGPEETQYF
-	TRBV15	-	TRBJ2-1	TGTGCCACCAGCAGAGTGGGGGCGGGCCGACAGTTCTTC	CATSRVGAGRQFF
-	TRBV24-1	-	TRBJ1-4	TGTGCCACTAGACCTGCACCTGCAACTAATGAAAAACTGTTTTTT	CATRPAPATNEKLFF
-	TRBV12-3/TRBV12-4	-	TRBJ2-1	TGTGCCAGCAGCCCTAGCGTTTCCTACAATGAGCAGTTCTTC	CASSPSVSYNEQFF
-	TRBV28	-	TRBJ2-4	TGTGCCAGCACCCGGACTGGCCCTGCCAAAAACATTCAGTACTTC	CASTRTGPAKNIQYF
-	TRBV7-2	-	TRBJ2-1	TGTGCCAGCAGCTTAGTTGTTGAGCAGTTCTTC	CASSLVVEQFF
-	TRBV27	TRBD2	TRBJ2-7	TGTGCCAGCAGACGTATAGCGGGAGATTCCTACGAGCAGTACTTC	CASRRIAGDSYEQYF
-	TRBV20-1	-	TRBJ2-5	TGCAGTGCCTCGGGGGGCCCGCGGGTGACCCAGTACTTC	CSASGGPRVTQYF
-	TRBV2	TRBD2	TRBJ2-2	TGTGCCAGCAGTGGTCTAGCGGGGAACACCGGGGAGCTGTTTTTT	CASSGLAGNTGELFF
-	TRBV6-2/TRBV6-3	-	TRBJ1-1	TGTGCCAGCAGTTATACACGGATAACTGAAGCTTTCTTT	CASSYTRITEAFF
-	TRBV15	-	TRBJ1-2	TGTGCCACCAGCAGAGATTTAGTGACAGGTGGCTACACCTTC	CATSRDLVTGGYTF
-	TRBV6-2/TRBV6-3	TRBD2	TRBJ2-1	TGTGCCAGCAGTTACGGGCTAGCGGGAGTTGAGCAGTTCTTC	CASSYGLAGVEQFF
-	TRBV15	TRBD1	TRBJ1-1	TGTGCCACCAGCACTAGGCAGGGGGCTGGTGAAGCTTTCTTT	CATSTRQGAGEAFF
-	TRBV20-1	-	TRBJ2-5	TGCAGTGCTAGGGGGGACCCCTGGGAGACCCAGTACTTC	CSARGDPWETQYF
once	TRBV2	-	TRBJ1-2	TGTGCCAGCAGGCGCAGGGCGGAGAATAACTATGGCTACACCTTC	CASRRRAENNYGYTF
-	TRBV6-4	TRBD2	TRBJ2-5	TGTGCCAGCAGAGGCGGGGGAAACCAAGAGACCCAGTACTTC	CASRGGGNQETQYF
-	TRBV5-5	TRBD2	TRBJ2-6	TGTGCCAGCAGCTTGGTGACACGGGGGGGCACTGGGGCCAACGTCCTGACTTTC	CASSLVTRGGTGANVLTF
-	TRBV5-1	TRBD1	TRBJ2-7	TGCGCCAGCAGCTCCGGACAGGGGGCCTACGAGCAGTACTTC	CASSSGQGAYEQYF
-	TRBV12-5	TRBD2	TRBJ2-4	TGTGCTAGTGGCCGAGGACTAGCGGGGCGGTTGGACATTCAGTACTTC	CASGRGLAGRLDIQYF
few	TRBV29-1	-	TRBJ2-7	TGCAGCGTTGAGGGGGACACCTACGAGCAGTACTTC	CSVEGDTYEQYF
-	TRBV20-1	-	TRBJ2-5	TGCAGTGCTGGACCGGGGGAGACCCAGTACTTC	CSAGPGETQYF
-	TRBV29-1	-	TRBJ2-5	TGCAGCGTAGACGTGGGGAGAGAGACCCAGTACTTC	CSVDVGRETQYF
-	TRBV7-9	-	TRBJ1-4	TGTGCCAGCAGCTTCTTGACAGATAATGAAAAACTGTTTTTT	CASSFLTDNEKLFF
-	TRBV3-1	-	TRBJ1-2	TGTGCCAGCAAGCCAGGGGCGCGCTATGGCTACACCTTC	CASKPGARYGYTF
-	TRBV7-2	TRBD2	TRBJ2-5	TGTGCCAGCAGCTCAAGCTGGGGGATTTCTAGCGGGCAAGAGACCCAGTACTTC	CASSSSWGISSGQETQYF
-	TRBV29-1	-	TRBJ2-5	TGCAGCGTTGGGACCCCGACCCAGTACTTC	CSVGTPTQYF
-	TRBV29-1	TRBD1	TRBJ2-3	TGCAGCGTTCGGACAGGGAACACAGATACGCAGTATTTT	CSVRTGNTDTQYF
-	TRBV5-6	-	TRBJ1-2	TGTGCCAGCAGCTTGAGGGGGGGAAAGAGTGGCTACACCTTC	CASSLRGGKSGYTF
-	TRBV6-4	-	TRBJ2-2	TGTGCCAGCAGTCCTTACGGGACGGCGAACACCGGGGAGCTGTTTTTT	CASSPYGTANTGELFF
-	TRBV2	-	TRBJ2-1	TGTGCCAGCATGGGGACCTTGAGTGGGGAGCAGTTCTTC	CASMGTLSGEQFF
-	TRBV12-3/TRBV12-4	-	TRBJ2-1	TGTGCCAGCAGTCCTCAAAGTAAGGCCCCGTTCTTC	CASSPQSKAPFF